Given below is one T cell receptor beta chain in context. Germline CDR1 reads MNHEY; CDR2 reads SVGAGI. CDR3 size: 15 residues. The germline V and J ends were trimmed by 0 bases and 4 bases, with 10 bases remaining between them. Profiling relied on immunoSEQ multiplex PCR, and the TCRdb table lists in-frame clones only, not all of them. This sample has about 95,000 clones, with roughly four fifths found just once. This sample is drawn from a study of blood T cell repertoires in COVID-19. The source is a man older than 75 with COVID-19, enrolled during active disease. The sequenced sample was peripheral blood. J is TRBJ1-3 and V is TRBV6-5; D unresolved. The CDR3 DNA is TGTGCCAGCAGTTACTCGAAGGGAGGAGGAAACACCATATATTTT. Residues: CASSYSKGGGNTIYF.